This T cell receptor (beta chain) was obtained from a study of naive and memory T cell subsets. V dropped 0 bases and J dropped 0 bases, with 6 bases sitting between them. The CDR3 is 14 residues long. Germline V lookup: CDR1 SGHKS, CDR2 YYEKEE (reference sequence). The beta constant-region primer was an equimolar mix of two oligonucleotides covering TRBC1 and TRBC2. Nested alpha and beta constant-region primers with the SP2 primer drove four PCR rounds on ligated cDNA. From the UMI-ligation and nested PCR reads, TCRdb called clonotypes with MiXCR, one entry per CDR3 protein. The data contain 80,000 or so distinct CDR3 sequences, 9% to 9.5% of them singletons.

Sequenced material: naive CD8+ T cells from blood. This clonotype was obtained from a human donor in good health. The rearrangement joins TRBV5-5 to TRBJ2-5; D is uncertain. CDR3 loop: CASSLENNQETQYF. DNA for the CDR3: TGTGCCAGCAGCTTGGAGAATAACCAAGAGACCCAGTACTTC. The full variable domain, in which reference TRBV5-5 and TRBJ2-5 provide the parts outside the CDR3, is DAGVTQSPTHLIKTRGQQVTLRCSPISGHKSVSWYQQVLGQGPQFIFQYYEKEERGRGNFPDRFSARQFPNYSSELNVNALLLGDSALYLCASSLENNQETQYFGPGTRLLVL.